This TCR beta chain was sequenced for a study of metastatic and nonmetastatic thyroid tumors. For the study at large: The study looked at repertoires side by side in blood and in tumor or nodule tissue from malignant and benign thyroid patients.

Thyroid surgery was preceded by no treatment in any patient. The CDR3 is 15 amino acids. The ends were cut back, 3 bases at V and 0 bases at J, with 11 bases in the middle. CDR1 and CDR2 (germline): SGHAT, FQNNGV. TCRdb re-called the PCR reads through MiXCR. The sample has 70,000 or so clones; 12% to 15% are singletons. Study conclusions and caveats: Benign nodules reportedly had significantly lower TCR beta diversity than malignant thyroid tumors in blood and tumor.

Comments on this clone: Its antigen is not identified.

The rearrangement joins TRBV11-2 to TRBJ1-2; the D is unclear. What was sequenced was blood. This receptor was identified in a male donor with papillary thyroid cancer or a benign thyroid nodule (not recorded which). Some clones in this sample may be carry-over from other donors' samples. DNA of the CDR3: TGTGCCAGCAGCTTGTCCTCGGGCGCTAACTATGGCTACACCTTC. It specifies CASSLSSGANYGYTF.